The next 15 T cell receptor beta chains were all read from a single sample in a study of graft-versus-host responses after intestinal transplantation. Assay used: immunoSEQ multiplex PCR; TCRdb lists only in-frame clones, some missing. The sample has 25,000 or so clones; 90% are singletons. The material was PBMCs, obtained roughly 38 days after intestinal transplant. The receptor set was obtained from a human patient who received an intestinal transplant, so some T cells may come from the graft donor.

The genes are TRBV21-1 and TRBJ1-2. TRBV21-1 is designated a pseudogene. CDR3 length: 18 residues. CDR3 in amino acids: CASSKTGSRGDFIYGYTF. Written as DNA, the CDR3 is TGTGCCAGCAGCAAAACTGGGAGTAGGGGGGACTTTATCTATGGCTACACCTTC.

The chain recombines TRBV7-2 with TRBJ2-7; 11 positions match TRBD2. Germline assignment: CDR1 SGHTA and CDR2 FQGNSA. The CDR3 contains 15 residues. V dropped 3 bases and J dropped 0; count of bases not matched to a gene: 1. The CDR3 coding sequence is TGTGCCAGCAGCTTTACTAGCGGGAGCTCCTACGAGCAGTACTTC. Encoded protein: CASSFTSGSSYEQYF.

V is TRBV28 and J is TRBJ2-3, with TRBD2 matching over 10 bases. There are 16 residues in the CDR3. The V and J ends lost 2 bases and 5 bases, in that order; junction bases with no gene match: 7. CDR1 and CDR2 from the germline V gene are MDHEN and SYDVKM. CDR3 protein: CASSLLLAGAGDTQYF. CDR3 nucleotides: TGTGCCAGCAGTTTACTCCTAGCGGGAGCCGGAGATACGCAGTATTTT. The variable domain in full, completed from reference TRBV28 and TRBJ2-3, reads DVKVTQSSRYLVKRTGEKVFLECVQDMDHENMFWYRQDPGLGLRLIYFSYDVKMKEKGDIPEGYSVSREKKERFSLILESASTNQTSMYLCASSLLLAGAGDTQYFGPGTRLTVL.

The V call is TRBV28, the J call TRBJ2-2; perhaps TRBD2 as D (5 bases). Germline V gene data show CDR1 as MDHEN and CDR2 as SYDVKM. This CDR3 region has 13 residues. V was pared by 5 bases and J by 6 bases, with 10 bases between. The CDR3 DNA reads TGTGCCAGCAGTCCCCAGCGGTCCGGGGAGCTGTTTTTT. It translates to CASSPQRSGELFF.

This rearrangement joins TRBV6-1 to TRBJ2-5; the match to TRBD1 covers 9 bases. TRBJ2-7 explains the end of the DNA better; the J call may be wrong. Germline values: CDR1 MNHNS, CDR2 SASEGT. The length of the CDR3 is 14 residues. The CDR3 region has the DNA TGTGCCACCCCAAGAGGGGACAGGGTGGACGAGCAGTACTTC. This gives the protein CATPRGDRVDEQYF.

The chain links TRBV5-1 to TRBJ2-7, with D possibly matching TRBD2 (6 bases). The germline V and J ends were trimmed by 4 bases and 2 bases, with 13 bases remaining between them. The CDR3 loop spans 14 amino acids. Germline assignment: CDR1 SGHRS and CDR2 YFSETQ. CDR3 residues: CASSPGLDAYEQYF. The CDR3 coding sequence is TGCGCCAGCAGCCCGGGACTGGATGCCTACGAGCAGTACTTC.

The chain carries TRBV18 and TRBJ1-5; D unresolved. The germline V gene has CDR1 KGHSH and CDR2 LQKENI. The CDR3 consists of 14 residues. V lost 2 bases and J 0 bases, leaving 5 bases between the germline ends. The CDR3 DNA reads as TGTGCCAGCTCACCAGGATTTAGCAATCAGCCCCAGCATTTT. Translating gives CASSPGFSNQPQHF.

The CDR3 nucleotides read TGTGCCAGCAGTCCTCGACAGGGTGGCAATCAGCCCCAGCATTTT. Translated, it gives CASSPRQGGNQPQHF. The V and J genes are TRBV27 and TRBJ1-5; TRBD1 matches at 7 bases. The CDR3 covers 15 residues. Looked up from germline, CDR1 is MNHEY and CDR2 is SMNVEV (reference sequence). The trim removed 5 bases at V and 2 bases at J, leaving 6 bases unmatched.

V usage is TRBV28 and J usage is TRBJ1-2; D ambiguous. Germline V gives CDR1 MDHEN, CDR2 SYDVKM. V gave up 3 bases and J gave up 4 bases, with 15 bases separating them. The CDR3 is made up of 15 amino acids. DNA for the CDR3: TGTGCCAGCAGTTTGTTGCCTGCGGGGAGCTATGGCTACACCTTC. It specifies CASSLLPAGSYGYTF.

The V call is TRBV7-2, the J call TRBJ2-6; D might be TRBD2 (8 bases). V was cut by 3 bases and J by 4 bases, with 16 bases left in between. The CDR3 extends over 17 amino acids. Germline V gene sequence: CDR1 SGHTA, CDR2 FQGNSA. The CDR3 region has the DNA TGTGCCAGCAGCTTTAGGGGGCGGGGGGTCGGGGCCAACGTCCTGACTTTC. Translated: CASSFRGRGVGANVLTF.

V gene TRBV28 combines with J gene TRBJ1-2; no clear D gene. Trimming took 3 bases from V and 2 from J, leaving 16 bases between them. The CDR3 has 16 residues. Germline CDR1 reads MDHEN; CDR2 reads SYDVKM. The DNA for the CDR3 is TGTGCCAGCAGTTTCCCAAGGGAGGTTATGAACTATGGCTACACCTTC. Translating gives CASSFPREVMNYGYTF.

The J gene is TRBJ2-4, the V gene TRBV4-1, with 7 bases fitting TRBD2. The ends lost 1 base at V and 1 base at J; junction bases unmatched: 7. The germline CDR1 and CDR2 sequences are MGHRA and YSYEKL. The CDR3 contains 17 residues. CDR3 bases: TGCGCCAGCAGCCAAGGGTCCCCTAGCGGCGCCAAAAACATTCAGTACTTC. Its translation: CASSQGSPSGAKNIQYF.

The V gene is TRBV6-5, the J gene TRBJ2-5; D is perhaps TRBD2 (6 bases). This CDR3 is built from 13 residues. The germline gives CDR1 MNHEY, CDR2 SVGAGI. With 6 bases removed from V and 5 bases from J, the gap between germline ends came to 13 bases. CDR3 nucleotide sequence: TGTGCCAGCAGACTGGCGGGAAGTGAGACCCAGTACTTC. Its protein is CASRLAGSETQYF.

The chain links TRBV27 to TRBJ1-2; tentatively, D is TRBD1 (6 bases). This CDR3 region has 15 residues. Between the trimmed V and J ends, which lost 6 bases and 1 base, there was a span of 15 bases. The germline CDR1 and CDR2 sequences are MNHEY and SMNVEV (reference sequence). CDR3 residues: CASRPTGTGNYGYTF. The CDR3 DNA follows: TGTGCCAGCAGGCCCACAGGGACGGGTAACTATGGCTACACCTTC.

This clone occurred once. The chain is built from TRBV28 and TRBJ2-7; a possible D gene is TRBD2 (5 bases). The V gene lost 6 bases and the J gene lost 0 bases, with 12 bases spanning the gap. The CDR3 consists of 14 residues. The germline gives CDR1 MDHEN, CDR2 SYDVKM. The CDR3: CASRSLANSYEQYF. The CDR3 DNA is TGTGCCAGCAGGTCCTTAGCGAACTCCTACGAGCAGTACTTC.